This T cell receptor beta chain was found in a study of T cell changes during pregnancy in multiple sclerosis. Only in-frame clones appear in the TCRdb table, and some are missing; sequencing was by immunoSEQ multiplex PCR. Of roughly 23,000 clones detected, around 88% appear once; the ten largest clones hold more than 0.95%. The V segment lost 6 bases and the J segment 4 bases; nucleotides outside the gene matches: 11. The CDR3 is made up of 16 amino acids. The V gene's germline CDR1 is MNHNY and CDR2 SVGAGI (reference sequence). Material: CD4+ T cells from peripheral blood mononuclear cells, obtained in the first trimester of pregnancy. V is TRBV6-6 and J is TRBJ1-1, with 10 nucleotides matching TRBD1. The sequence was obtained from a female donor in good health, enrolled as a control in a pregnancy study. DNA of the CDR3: TGTGCCAGCAGCTCGCTCGGACAGGGGGGGATCACTGAAGCTTTCTTT. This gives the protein CASSSLGQGGITEAFF.